Included here is one T cell receptor beta chain sequence, with context. Trimming removed 5 bases from V and 2 bases from J; junction bases left unmatched: 9. Germline V gene data show CDR1 as MNHEY and CDR2 as SVGAGI. The CDR3 has 15 residues. The record originates from a study of blood T cell repertoires in COVID-19. Study at large: Collection of acute and convalescent COVID-19 samples took place in the United States, Italy and Spain. In each case, the material was cDNA or gDNA derived from T cells, B-cell-depleted T cells, or PBMCs.

Methods used by the authors: By means of reference gene primer amplification, nucleated cell counts were estimated. Profiling relied on immunoSEQ multiplex PCR, and the TCRdb table lists in-frame clones only, not all of them. Clonal size and the V and J genes are those of that table, whereas D and trimming came from the DNA. The profile shows about 160,000 clones, approximately 80% of them singletons. The J gene is TRBJ2-7, the V gene TRBV6-5; 7 nucleotides agree with TRBD1. The specimen sequenced was peripheral blood. This receptor was obtained from a human donor in a cohort sampled during active COVID-19. The CDR3 sequence is CASSHLQGITYEQYF. The CDR3 coding sequence is TGTGCCAGCAGTCACCTACAGGGGATCACCTACGAGCAGTACTTC.